This T cell receptor beta chain is drawn from a study of blood T cell repertoires in COVID-19 (dated by TCRdb to the early 2020s). About the investigation overall: The collaborator samples originated in the United States, Italy and Spain and spanned the acute and convalescent phases of COVID-19. The prospective study material was composed of cDNA or gDNA derived from T cells, B-cell-depleted T cells, or PBMCs. Subjects who had been exposed to COVID-19, were actively infected with it, or had recovered from it provided the deeply sampled blood TCRbeta repertoires that made up the dataset. The repertoires were made available in a free public database intended to serve as a resource for research on the immune response to SARS-CoV-2. Samples were obtained from the ongoing ImmuneRACE study (first 160 participants) and from roughly 1,300 subjects provided by 6 global collaborators. Sample metadata almost always included a de-identified subject ID, COVID-19 status, age in years and sex. Where HLA class I and class II types were available, the types were taken from metadata supplied by the sample provider, not from assay-based typing. Here is what the overall study found, with its caveats: The quantity of clinical and demographic metadata differed by source and by participant and was supplied without curation.

V gives up 6 bases and J gives up 7 bases, and the segment between their germline ends measures 12 bases. The CDR3 runs 12 residues from the cysteine to the phenylalanine. The kept DNA is CDR3 alone, 36 bases in frame from the first base. Participants in the prospective study were aged roughly 18 to 90 years, lived in about two dozen United States geographic areas, and enrolled through a virtual design. In the prospective study, cohorts were assigned on the basis of participant-reported clinical history obtained from a screening survey and a study questionnaire. Recovered participants in ImmuneRACE Cohort 3 were defined by two consecutive negative NP/OP PCR tests, clearance by a healthcare professional, or resolution of symptoms. Each participant in the prospective study had whole blood, serum and a nasopharyngeal or oropharyngeal swab collected by mobile phlebotomists. Prospective study participants could optionally give additional blood draws and questionnaires over an approximately 2-month period. Prospective study blood samples were shipped either frozen or at room temperature before DNA extraction.

TCRbeta CDR3 regions were amplified from genomic DNA using the immunoSEQ Assay, a bias-controlled multiplex PCR. Turning to the authors' computational methods: The number of nucleated cells in each sample was estimated from the amplification of reference gene primers within the assay. To quantify the absolute abundance of each unique TCRbeta CDR3 rearrangement, sequence reads were collapsed and filtered. For each sample, productive Simpson clonality was calculated by taking the square root of Simpson's diversity index across productive rearrangements. TCRdb took this table from immuneACCESS and kept in-frame rearrangements with V and J called. Such tables lack part of the clones; where checked against another copy, unresolved V genes explain under half of the gap, and the rest is unexplained. V, J and clone size reflect that table, while D and trimming were determined from the DNA. The sample table records some 490,000 clones; about nine tenths of these occur just once. The ten largest clones take up roughly 8% of the sample.

Concerning this clone itself: Its antigen remains undetermined. No base quality information exists; no much larger clone differs at one position.

The receptor was derived from a woman in her sixties who had recovered from COVID-19. The chain is assembled from TRBV12-3 or TRBV12-4 and TRBJ1-2; a tentative D call is TRBD1 (6 bases match). The sequenced material came from PBMCs or T cells enriched from blood (not recorded which). The encoded CDR3 is CASRDSPVGYTF. The DNA is as follows: TGTGCCAGCAGGGACAGTCCCGTTGGCTACACCTTC.